The next 9 T cell receptor beta chains were all read from a single sample in a study of blood T cells in healthy people across ages. A J-beta primer mix and a sample-barcoded 5' primer were used in a second PCR of about 6 to 12 cycles. TCRdb ran MiXCR on the 5' RACE reads and lists one entry per CDR3 protein. Of 500,000 to 700,000 distinct CDR3 sequences listed, approximately 30% were seen once; the top ten hold 15% to 18%. The sequenced sample consisted of blood. The receptors shown here come from a woman older than 75 in good health.

This clonotype was seen a few times. The J gene is TRBJ2-1, the V gene TRBV6-1; the D is unclear. The better agreement between TRBJ2-7 and the DNA end casts doubt on the J call. The CDR3 is 15 residues long. CDR1 is MNHNS, CDR2 SASEGT, per germline. The DNA for the CDR3 is TGTGCCAGCACAGAGGTCCCCCGCTCCTACAATGAGCAGTACTTC. Amino acid sequence: CASTEVPRSYNEQYF.

Points on this clonotype: A read error may be the cause here, since a much bigger clone is one base away. The chain is built from TRBV12-3 or TRBV12-4 and TRBJ2-6, with D possibly matching TRBD2 (6 bases). This CDR3 is built from 17 residues. The CDR3 loop reads CASRTGTRDSGVNVLTF. The CDR3 nucleotides read TGTGCCAGCAGGACCGGGACCAGGGACTCTGGGGTCAACGTCCTGACTTTC.

This clonotype has a count of ten or more. This sequence joins TRBV7-9 and TRBJ2-1, with D tentatively TRBD2 (6 bases). CDR3 length: 14 amino acids. Deletions cut 4 bases from V and 6 bases from J, with 13 bases between. From germline, CDR1 is SEHNR and CDR2 FQNEAQ (reference sequence). The CDR3 here is CASSSDLATNEQFF. CDR3 coding DNA: TGTGCCAGCAGCTCGGACCTAGCGACCAATGAGCAGTTCTTC.

The V and J genes are TRBV10-3 and TRBJ2-2, with no clear D. Trimming pared 3 bases from V and 5 bases from J, leaving 10 bases between. The V gene's germline CDR1 is ENHRY and CDR2 SYGVKD. The CDR3 has 14 residues. This CDR3 is CAISDLSGTGELFF. In nucleotides, the CDR3 is TGTGCCATCAGTGATCTATCTGGGACCGGGGAGCTGTTTTTT.

The sample holds a few counts of this clonotype. A much larger clone lies a single base off, so this may be a read error. The chain recombines TRBV5-1 with TRBJ2-1; 9 positions agree with TRBD2. The CDR3 is 13 residues long. From germline, CDR1 is SGHRS and CDR2 YFSETQ. The CDR3 coding sequence is TGCACCAGCTACAGCGGGGGGTCCGATGAGCAGTTCTTC. As protein: CTSYSGGSDEQFF.

This clonotype appeared many times. The V call is TRBV4-1, the J call TRBJ2-1; D might be TRBD1 (6 bases). Germline V gene lookup returns CDR1 MGHRA and CDR2 YSYEKL. This CDR3 is built from 18 residues. V gave up 0 bases and J gave up 0 bases, with 15 bases separating them. The CDR3 DNA follows: TGCGCCAGCAGCCAAGAGGGGCAGGGGCCTAGCTCCTACAATGAGCAGTTCTTC. This sequence encodes CASSQEGQGPSSYNEQFF.

The chain is built from TRBV7-8 and TRBJ1-2; D is unresolved. The CDR3 length is 15 residues. V was clipped by 5 bases and J by 4 bases, with 17 bases between them. Germline V gives CDR1 SGHVS, CDR2 FQNEAQ. The CDR3 sequence: CASSPQGGLSYGYTF. As DNA, the CDR3 is TGTGCCAGCAGCCCTCAAGGCGGACTCTCCTATGGCTACACCTTC.

This clonotype was counted ten times or more. The chain links TRBV4-2 to TRBJ1-2; 11 bases agree with TRBD1. V lost 1 base to trimming and J lost 2 bases; unmatched junction nucleotides: 6. Germline loops: CDR1 LGHNA, CDR2 YNFKEQ. This CDR3 region has 17 residues. CDR3 bases: TGTGCCAGCAGCCAAGGGGGGACAGGGGGACAGAACTATGGCTACACCTTC. Protein sequence: CASSQGGTGGQNYGYTF.

This clonotype was counted at least ten times. The V gene is TRBV3-1, the J gene TRBJ2-1; the D is unclear. The CDR3 consists of 16 residues. Germline CDR1 reads LGHDT; CDR2 reads YNNKEL (reference sequence). Trimming pared 7 bases from V and 2 bases from J, leaving 18 bases between. The CDR3 is CASTPSRPGTYNEQFF. The DNA for the CDR3 is TGTGCCAGCACCCCCTCTCGCCCCGGAACCTACAATGAGCAGTTCTTC.